The present T cell receptor (beta chain) was sequenced within a study of beta chain features in type 1 diabetes. Sequencing targeted expressed TCRB transcripts, as all isolated RNA had been reverse transcribed. Generated by immunoSEQ multiplex PCR, the TCRdb table keeps only in-frame clones and is missing some. The sample yields hundreds of thousands of clones, around an eighth seen once. With regard to this clone: Its antigen is still unknown.

General study points: A closer apparent resemblance between naive, central memory and Treg TCRB repertoires was seen in patients than in healthy donors. Shorter TCRB CDR3s, moderately but significantly so, were found in Type 1 diabetes patients in all four CD4+ subsets.

Input material: naive CD4+ T cells from blood. This clonotype was sampled from a man aged 18-30 years with type 1 diabetes.

The CDR3 region has the DNA TGTGCCAGCAGCTTAAACGCCGGTAGGTGGGAGCAGTTCTTC. It is translated as CASSLNAGRWEQFF. This rearrangement joins TRBV7-9 to TRBJ2-1; D is undetermined. The CDR3 loop spans 14 amino acids. Trimming took 2 bases from V and 10 from J, leaving 15 bases between them. Per the germline V gene, CDR1 is SEHNR and CDR2 is FQNEAQ (reference sequence).